This T cell receptor (beta chain) was sequenced in a study of blood T cell repertoires in COVID-19. The table came from immunoSEQ multiplex PCR; TCRdb's copy has only in-frame clones and leaves some out. The repertoire has 100,000 to 150,000 clones, around 80% of them found once; the top ten carry about 5.4%. The germline V and J ends were trimmed by 7 bases and 0 bases, with 20 bases remaining between them. The CDR3 spans 17 residues. Per germline, CDR1 SNHLY and CDR2 FYNNEI. The receptor was isolated from a man at least 80 years old with active or convalescent COVID-19. Sequences were obtained from peripheral blood. V gene TRBV2 combines with J gene TRBJ2-3; the D gene is possibly TRBD2 (7 bases). The CDR3, as DNA: TGTGCCAGCAAAGGTTGGGGGGGGCCACATAGCACAGATACGCAGTATTTT. Translating gives CASKGWGGPHSTDTQYF.